Below, 4 T cell receptor beta chains from the same sample are listed, as sequenced in a study of T cell responses to AZD1222 COVID-19 vaccine. This table comes from immunoSEQ multiplex PCR, and its TCRdb copy is limited to in-frame clones, with some not included. This sample has around 150,000 clones, with about 91% found just once. The sample was peripheral blood, taken on day 0 of MenACWY control vaccination. All receptors come from an adult in good health.

V and J are TRBV10-3 and TRBJ1-5; D gene uncertain. Germline V gene lookup returns CDR1 ENHRY and CDR2 SYGVKD. The V gene lost 4 bases and the J gene lost 6 bases, with 19 bases spanning the gap. There are 16 residues in the CDR3. The CDR3 sequence: CAISATIGRRSQPQHF. The DNA of the CDR3 is TGTGCCATCAGTGCGACCATAGGGCGTCGGAGTCAGCCCCAGCATTTT.

The chain carries TRBV19 and TRBJ1-4, with 11 bases that match TRBD1. CDR1 is LNHDA and CDR2 is SQIVND in the germline V gene (reference sequence). V lost 1 base and J lost 4; bases outside the gene matches: 5. This CDR3 is 17 amino acids long. The CDR3 region is CASSIGLGQGGNEKLFF. DNA for the CDR3: TGTGCCAGTAGTATAGGCCTGGGACAGGGGGGTAATGAAAAACTGTTTTTT.

As DNA, the CDR3 is TGTGCCAGCAGTGGACAGGGAGGCTTCATGAACACTGAAGCTTTCTTT. Translated, it gives CASSGQGGFMNTEAFF. This chain connects TRBV2 to TRBJ1-1, with TRBD1 matching 7 bases. Trimming took 4 bases from V and 0 from J; bases not matched to a gene: 8. CDR3 size: 16 residues. The germline V gene has CDR1 SNHLY and CDR2 FYNNEI.

The J gene is TRBJ2-1, the V gene TRBV4-2, with 11 bases that match TRBD2. V lost 1 base and J lost 7; bases outside the gene matches: 6. This CDR3 region has 16 residues. CDR1 and CDR2 (germline): LGHNA, YNFKEQ. CDR3 sequence: CASSQAGTSGPNEQFF. In DNA form, the CDR3 reads TGTGCCAGCAGCCAAGCCGGGACTAGCGGTCCGAATGAGCAGTTCTTC.